This T cell receptor (beta chain) was profiled in a study of CD8 T cells in ankylosing spondylitis. Study findings and constraints: Roughly 8 highly homologous variants formed a TCR beta motif that appeared characteristic of ankylosing spondylitis blood. Peripheral blood samples showed relatively rare disease-linked clones, and these clones were CD8+.

TCRdb reprocessed the 5' RACE reads via MiXCR and lists one record per CDR3 protein. The repertoire has a few hundred thousand distinct CDR3 sequences, under 25% of them found once; the top ten carry about 4%. As concerns this clonotype: What it binds is unknown.

The TCR sequence derives from a female donor with ankylosing spondylitis or in good health (not recorded which). Sequenced material: blood, either unsorted or a sorted T cell fraction (not recorded which).

The CDR3 DNA reads as TGCAGTGCTAGGCTAGCGGGGGGAGATACGCAGTATTTT. This sequence encodes CSARLAGGDTQYF. The chain uses TRBV20-1 and TRBJ2-3; 11 nucleotides align to TRBD2. CDR3 length equals 13 residues. Germline V gene lookup returns CDR1 DFQATT and CDR2 SNEGSKA (reference sequence). Trimming cost V 3 bases and J 5 bases; bases outside gene matches: 1.